This section outlines one T cell receptor (beta chain) sequence together with its context. The antigen is not known. The data were taken from a study of cytomegalovirus exposure and HLA in healthy donors. Study results and limitations: There were reportedly fewer N-insertions in an Asian-associated ancestry cluster than the roughly 670-donor mean, in a later analysis.

The CDR3 runs to 13 residues. V was clipped by 4 bases and J by 4 bases, with 12 bases between them. The germline V gene encodes CDR1 SGHNT and CDR2 YYREEE (reference sequence). The PCR was carried out with 60 Vbeta primers and 13 Jbeta primers. Data came from immunoSEQ multiplex PCR; TCRdb stores just in-frame clones and leaves some out. Of more than 85,000 clones in the sample, around 73% are singletons; the top ten hold under 1.5%. Sequenced: PBMCs. The chain links TRBV5-4 to TRBJ2-7, with D possibly being TRBD1 (6 bases). The clonotype originates from a young man in good health and CMV-seronegative. The CDR3 loop is CASSTRDIYEQYF. The CDR3 nucleotides are TGTGCCAGCAGCACCCGGGACATTTACGAGCAGTACTTC.